The 26 T cell receptor beta chains below come from one sample, sequenced in a study of T cell responses to AZD1222 COVID-19 vaccine. Assay: immunoSEQ multiplex PCR; the TCRdb copy retains only in-frame clones and omits some. The table shows around 130,000 clones, with about 90% occurring only once. Sample: peripheral blood, taken 28 days after the second dose of the MenACWY control vaccine. The receptors stem from an adult who received the MenACWY meningococcal vaccine as a control.

The gene calls are TRBV7-8 and TRBJ2-3, with D uncertain. Trimming took 2 bases from V and 2 from J, leaving 20 bases between them. This CDR3 spans 18 amino acids. Germline assignment: CDR1 SGHVS and CDR2 FQNEAQ. The CDR3 sequence: CASSLQVLVELNTDTQYF. The CDR3 coding sequence is TGTGCCAGCAGCTTACAGGTTTTAGTTGAATTAAACACAGATACGCAGTATTTT.

The V call is TRBV7-9, the J call TRBJ2-2; D is tentatively TRBD1 or TRBD2 (6 bases each). Trimming took 4 bases from V and 1 from J, leaving 16 bases between them. The CDR3 is made up of 17 amino acids. The germline V gene encodes CDR1 SEHNR and CDR2 FQNEAQ (reference sequence). The CDR3 DNA follows: TGTGCCAGCAGCTCCCCTTTTCGGGGGCTGAACACCGGGGAGCTGTTTTTT. It translates to CASSSPFRGLNTGELFF. The full variable domain, completed using reference TRBV7-9 and TRBJ2-2, is DTGVSQNPRHKITKRGQNVTFRCDPISEHNRLYWYRQTLGQGPEFLTYFQNEAQLEKSRLLSDRFSAERPKGSFSTLEIQRTEQGDSAMYLCASSSPFRGLNTGELFFGEGSRLTVL.

This chain connects TRBV5-1 to TRBJ2-1; 10 bases are shared with TRBD1. CDR3 length: 15 residues. V was clipped by 3 bases and J by 8 bases; unmatched bases: 8. Germline V gene sequence: CDR1 SGHRS, CDR2 YFSETQ. The CDR3 protein is CASSSRDRGGDEQFF. The CDR3 DNA is TGCGCCAGCAGCTCCCGGGACAGGGGTGGTGATGAGCAGTTCTTC.

The chain joins TRBV6-5 to TRBJ1-2; D possibly corresponds to TRBD1 (6 bases). Germline V lookup: CDR1 MNHEY, CDR2 SVGAGI. V was pared by 2 bases and J by 8 bases, with 18 bases between. The CDR3 has 15 residues. CDR3 nucleotides: TGTGCCAGCAGTTACCACCCCGGGACAAACGGGGGCTACACCTTC. This translates into CASSYHPGTNGGYTF.

The chain links TRBV29-1 to TRBJ2-7; D is ambiguous. This CDR3 is built from 14 residues. V lost 4 bases and J lost 0, with 13 bases in between. From germline, CDR1 is SQVTM and CDR2 ANQGSEA. The CDR3 coding sequence is TGCAGCGTTGGGAAAACCCAGGTCTCCTACGAGCAGTACTTC. It is translated as CSVGKTQVSYEQYF.

The chain uses TRBV7-2 and TRBJ1-2; perhaps TRBD1 as D (6 bases). Germline V gene sequence: CDR1 SGHTA, CDR2 FQGNSA. V was shortened by 5 bases and J by 5 bases, with 12 bases between the two germline ends. The CDR3 covers 13 residues. CDR3 sequence reads: CASSRGQTYGYTF. The DNA of the CDR3 is TGTGCCAGCAGCCGCGGACAGACTTATGGCTACACCTTC.

The chain joins TRBV5-8 to TRBJ1-2; no reliable D call. The V gene's germline CDR1 is SGHTS and CDR2 YDEGEE. The CDR3 is 11 amino acids. V lost 0 bases and J 5 bases, leaving 2 bases between the germline ends. The CDR3 sequence is CASSLEYGYTF. For the CDR3, the DNA is TGTGCCAGCAGCTTGGAGTATGGCTACACCTTC.

The V gene is TRBV27, the J gene TRBJ1-2; 7 bases are a match to TRBD1. Germline CDR1 MNHEY, CDR2 SMNVEV (reference sequence). The CDR3 runs to 15 residues. V was pared by 6 bases and J by 4 bases, with 11 bases of the junction left unmatched. As DNA, the CDR3 is TGTGCCAGCAGCCAGGGGCAGGGGGTCGGCTATGGCTACACCTTC. This sequence encodes CASSQGQGVGYGYTF.

V usage is TRBV11-2 and J usage is TRBJ2-5; 12 bases agree with TRBD1. The trim removed 5 bases at V and 0 bases at J, leaving 7 bases unmatched. The germline V gene encodes CDR1 SGHAT and CDR2 FQNNGV. CDR3 length: 17 residues. The CDR3 sequence is CASSLGGTGGHQETQYF. The DNA of the CDR3 is TGTGCCAGCAGCCTAGGCGGGACAGGGGGCCACCAAGAGACCCAGTACTTC.

This chain uses TRBV6-5 with TRBJ1-3; 7 bases are shared with TRBD1. This CDR3 contains 14 residues. Per germline, CDR1 MNHEY and CDR2 SVGAGI. The V and J ends lost 6 bases and 3 bases, in that order; junction bases with no gene match: 5. CDR3 DNA: TGTGCCAGCAGCAACGGACAGGTTGGAAACACCATATATTTT. Its protein product is CASSNGQVGNTIYF.

The chain joins TRBV3-1 (or the pseudogene TRBV3-2) to TRBJ2-7, with D unresolved. The V end lost 9 bases, the J end lost 3 bases, and 6 bases lay between the germline ends. The germline V gene has CDR1 LGHDT and CDR2 YNNKEL (reference sequence). The CDR3 has 10 amino acids. CDR3: CASMIYEQYF. The CDR3 coding sequence is TGTGCCAGTATGATCTACGAGCAGTACTTC.

CDR3 region: CASSLALSSNEQFF. CDR3 DNA: TGCGCCAGCAGCTTGGCCCTGAGCTCCAATGAGCAGTTCTTC. This rearrangement joins TRBV5-1 to TRBJ2-1; no clear D. Germline V lookup: CDR1 SGHRS, CDR2 YFSETQ. This CDR3 spans 14 amino acids. Trimming shortened V by 0 bases and J by 6 bases, and 10 bases separated the two germline ends. The full variable domain, with the rest looked up from reference TRBV5-1 and TRBJ2-1, is KAGVTQTPRYLIKTRGQQVTLSCSPISGHRSVSWYQQTPGQGLQFLFEYFSETQRNKGNFPGRFSGRQFSNSRSEMNVSTLELGDSALYLCASSLALSSNEQFFGPGTRLTVL.

The chain recombines TRBV3-1 (or the pseudogene TRBV3-2) with TRBJ2-2; D not resolved. This CDR3 has 15 amino acids. Germline V gene data show CDR1 as LGHDT and CDR2 as YNNKEL (reference sequence). The V and J ends lost 7 bases and 1 base respectively, with 13 bases between them. CDR3 region: CASTHLLGNTGELFF. As DNA, the CDR3 is TGTGCCAGCACCCACCTCTTAGGGAACACCGGGGAGCTGTTTTTT.

This chain links TRBV7-2 with TRBJ2-7, with no clear D. CDR3 length equals 15 residues. V lost 2 bases and J lost 0, with 11 bases in between. Germline CDR1 is SGHTA and CDR2 is FQGNSA. DNA for the CDR3: TGTGCCAGCAGCTTAAAATTGGCGAGCTCCTACGAGCAGTACTTC. Its translation: CASSLKLASSYEQYF.

The gene calls are TRBV5-1 and TRBJ2-7; 11 positions agree with TRBD2. V lost 6 bases and J lost 7; bases outside the gene matches: 6. Germline values: CDR1 SGHRS, CDR2 YFSETQ. The CDR3 sequence is 13 residues long. The DNA of the CDR3 is TGCGCCAGCAAGGAGACTAGCGGGGTGGAGCAGTACTTC. Translation: CASKETSGVEQYF.

This clone was detected only once. V is TRBV5-1 and J is TRBJ1-4; D is unclear. Trimming removed 4 bases from V and 8 bases from J, with 18 bases in between. CDR3 size: 15 residues. Germline V lookup: CDR1 SGHRS, CDR2 YFSETQ. This CDR3 reads CASSPSTRTEEKLFF. DNA of the CDR3: TGCGCCAGCAGCCCATCGACGCGGACTGAAGAAAAACTGTTTTTT.

The gene calls are TRBV30 and TRBJ2-5; D call uncertain. The germline V gene encodes CDR1 GTSNPN and CDR2 SVGIG (reference sequence). This CDR3 is built from 13 residues. V lost 5 bases to trimming and J lost 8 bases, with 18 bases between them. The CDR3 reads CAWSQQNMDTQYF. The CDR3 DNA is TGTGCCTGGTCGCAGCAGAATATGGATACCCAGTACTTC.

The rearrangement joins TRBV5-1 to TRBJ1-1, with 7 bases matching TRBD1. CDR3 size: 13 residues. Per the germline V gene, CDR1 is SGHRS and CDR2 is YFSETQ. The junction had 2 bases not matched to a gene; V was cut back by 2 bases and J by 4 bases. As DNA, the CDR3 is TGCGCCAGCAGCTTTCAGGGGGGCACTGAAGCTTTCTTT. It specifies CASSFQGGTEAFF.

This clone has just one count. The chain is built from TRBV7-9 and TRBJ2-7; D is tentatively TRBD1 or TRBD2 (5 bases each). With 6 bases removed from V and 6 bases from J, the gap between germline ends came to 18 bases. Per the germline V gene, CDR1 is SEHNR and CDR2 is FQNEAQ (reference sequence). This CDR3 is 14 amino acids long. CDR3: CASSRDLRTAEQYF. DNA for the CDR3: TGTGCCAGCAGTCGGGACCTCAGAACGGCCGAGCAGTACTTC.

V gene TRBV5-1 combines with J gene TRBJ1-1, with 7 bases matching TRBD1. V gave up 4 bases and J gave up 0 bases; unmatched junction bases: 15. This CDR3 has 18 residues. Germline CDR1 and CDR2: SGHRS and YFSETQ. In nucleotides, the CDR3 is TGCGCCAGCAGCGTGACCCCCCCGGGACAGACCGTGAACACTGAAGCTTTCTTT. This codes for CASSVTPPGQTVNTEAFF.

This clone was observed a few times. Other DNA sequences in this specimen translate into the identical CDR3. This chain joins TRBV28 and TRBJ2-7; D perhaps matches TRBD1 (5 bases). The V end lost 11 bases, the J end lost 0 bases, and 17 bases lay between the germline ends. The germline gives CDR1 MDHEN, CDR2 SYDVKM. This CDR3 spans 14 amino acids. CDR3 protein: CAASHPDNSYEQYF. As DNA, the CDR3 is TGTGCCGCGAGTCATCCGGACAACTCCTACGAGCAGTACTTC.

This chain connects TRBV6-2 or TRBV6-3 to TRBJ1-5; D gene unclear. CDR1 and CDR2 (germline): MNHEY, SVGEGT. The ends were cut back, 6 bases at V and 2 bases at J, with 23 bases in the middle. The length of the CDR3 is 18 residues. This chain's CDR3 is CASSLKSKGNIGNQPQHF. CDR3 DNA sequence: TGTGCCAGCAGCCTGAAATCGAAGGGCAATATTGGCAATCAGCCCCAGCATTTT.

The rearrangement joins TRBV15 to TRBJ2-1; D is undetermined. CDR1 LNHNV and CDR2 YYDKDF come from the germline V gene (reference sequence). CDR3 length: 13 amino acids. V lost 0 bases and J 7 bases, leaving 7 bases between the germline ends. The CDR3 coding sequence is TGTGCCACCAGCAGAGATAGTAGGAATGAGCAGTTCTTC. Translated: CATSRDSRNEQFF.

The chain joins TRBV5-1 to TRBJ2-7; D gene ambiguous. The CDR3 totals 15 residues. V gave up 0 bases and J gave up 3 bases, with 13 bases separating them. CDR1 and CDR2 from the germline V gene are SGHRS and YFSETQ. The CDR3 sequence is CASSLAGRQNYEQYF. The CDR3, as DNA: TGCGCCAGCAGCTTGGCCGGTCGGCAGAACTACGAGCAGTACTTC. Supplemented by reference TRBV5-1 and TRBJ2-7, the full variable domain reads KAGVTQTPRYLIKTRGQQVTLSCSPISGHRSVSWYQQTPGQGLQFLFEYFSETQRNKGNFPGRFSGRQFSNSRSEMNVSTLELGDSALYLCASSLAGRQNYEQYFGPGTRLTVT.

J is TRBJ2-7 and V is TRBV5-8, with TRBD1 matching 8 bases. With 4 bases clipped from V and 4 bases from J, the junction kept 7 bases outside the gene matches. The germline CDR1 and CDR2 sequences are SGHTS and YDEGEE. This CDR3 has 14 amino acids. CDR3 in DNA: TGTGCCAGCAGCCCCGGACAGGGTGGGTACGAGCAGTACTTC. This encodes CASSPGQGGYEQYF.

The chain recombines TRBV5-1 with TRBJ2-7, with D hard to call. V was clipped by 0 bases and J by 3 bases, with 10 bases between them. This CDR3 is 14 amino acids long. CDR1 and CDR2 (germline): SGHRS, YFSETQ. The CDR3 reads CASSLAGPHYEQYF. In DNA, the CDR3 is TGCGCCAGCAGCTTGGCCGGGCCCCACTACGAGCAGTACTTC.